Listed below are T cell receptor beta chains from one sample, sequenced in a study of blood T cell repertoires in COVID-19. Libraries were prepared by immunoSEQ multiplex PCR; TCRdb keeps only in-frame clonotypes and omits some of them. The sample yields 100,000 to 150,000 clones, over 60% seen once. The sequencing input was peripheral blood. The receptor set was obtained from a man aged 35 to 55 with active or convalescent COVID-19. Each CDR3 is given with its conserved first and last residue. A D gene is named only where the DNA matches it firmly. Clone size is given for some rows only: seen once, a few or many times, or a class if the clone is expanded.

V gene: TRBV27; D gene: .; clone size: .; J gene: TRBJ2-7; CDR3 DNA: TGTGCCAGCAGTTGGGGGCAGGGCTTGGACGAGCAGTACTTC; CDR3 protein: CASSWGQGLDEQYF
V gene: TRBV2; D gene: TRBD2; clone size: .; J gene: TRBJ2-7; CDR3 DNA: TGTGCCAGCAGAGTAGCGGGGGCGGTGAACGAGCAGTACTTC; CDR3 protein: CASRVAGAVNEQYF
V gene: TRBV18; D gene: TRBD1; clone size: .; J gene: TRBJ1-1; CDR3 DNA: TGTGCCAGCTCACGGACAGGGGGCACTGAAGCTTTCTTT; CDR3 protein: CASSRTGGTEAFF
V gene: TRBV3-1/TRBV3-2; D gene: .; clone size: .; J gene: TRBJ2-5; CDR3 DNA: TGTGCCAGCAGCCATCGAAGAACACAAGAGACCCAGTACTTC; CDR3 protein: CASSHRRTQETQYF
V gene: TRBV5-1; D gene: .; clone size: .; J gene: TRBJ2-5; CDR3 DNA: TGCGCCAGCAGCCATGCGGGATACCAAGCCACCCAGTACTTC; CDR3 protein: CASSHAGYQATQYF
V gene: TRBV9; D gene: .; clone size: few; J gene: TRBJ2-6; CDR3 DNA: TGTGCCAGCAGCGTAGACTCCGGGGCCAACGTCCTGACTTTC; CDR3 protein: CASSVDSGANVLTF
V gene: TRBV3-1/TRBV3-2; D gene: TRBD2; clone size: few; J gene: TRBJ2-1; CDR3 DNA: TGTGCCAGCAGCCAGTTTCTAGCGGGAGCGTACAATGAGCAGTTCTTC; CDR3 protein: CASSQFLAGAYNEQFF
V gene: TRBV4-2; D gene: .; clone size: few; J gene: TRBJ2-7; CDR3 DNA: TGTGCCAGCAGCCAGTCCGGGACTGGAGTTACCGAGCAGTACTTC; CDR3 protein: CASSQSGTGVTEQYF
V gene: TRBV10-2; D gene: TRBD1; clone size: .; J gene: TRBJ1-5; CDR3 DNA: TGCGCCAGCAGGGACACAGGGGATAGCAATCAGCCCCAGCATTTT; CDR3 protein: CASRDTGDSNQPQHF
V gene: TRBV6-5; D gene: TRBD2; clone size: .; J gene: TRBJ2-1; CDR3 DNA: TGTGCCAGCAGTTACTCGATTGGGACTAGCACCAATGAGCAGTTCTTC; CDR3 protein: CASSYSIGTSTNEQFF
V gene: TRBV6-6; D gene: .; clone size: .; J gene: TRBJ1-2; CDR3 DNA: TGTGCCAGCAGTTCAGGGCCGGCGGCGGATGGCTACACCTTC; CDR3 protein: CASSSGPAADGYTF
V gene: TRBV7-2; D gene: TRBD2; clone size: .; J gene: TRBJ2-3; CDR3 DNA: TGTGCCAGCAGCTTAGCGCCGGCGGGAGGAGGCACAGATACGCAGTATTTT; CDR3 protein: CASSLAPAGGGTDTQYF
V gene: TRBV30; D gene: TRBD1; clone size: .; J gene: TRBJ2-2; CDR3 DNA: TGTGCCTGGAGACTTCAATGGGACAGGGTAGGGACCGGGGAGCTGTTTTTT; CDR3 protein: CAWRLQWDRVGTGELFF
V gene: TRBV23-1; D gene: .; clone size: .; J gene: TRBJ2-5; CDR3 DNA: TGCGCCAGCGGACGCATAGCGGAATACCAGGAGACCCAGTACTTC; CDR3 protein: CASGRIAEYQETQYF
V gene: TRBV5-6; D gene: .; clone size: .; J gene: TRBJ1-1; CDR3 DNA: TGTGCCAGCAGCTTGCGGTCTATGGTCGCTGAAGCTTTCTTT; CDR3 protein: CASSLRSMVAEAFF
V gene: TRBV12-5; D gene: .; clone size: .; J gene: TRBJ1-4; CDR3 DNA: TGTGCTAGTGGTTTGTACGACCGCCGAATTACGACTATGGGTGAAAAACTGTTTTTT; CDR3 protein: CASGLYDRRITTMGEKLFF
V gene: TRBV5-6; D gene: TRBD1; clone size: .; J gene: TRBJ1-5; CDR3 DNA: TGTGCCAGCAGCCCTAGCAGGGGACAGGGAACGCCCCAGCCCCAGCATTTT; CDR3 protein: CASSPSRGQGTPQPQHF
V gene: TRBV5-1; D gene: .; clone size: .; J gene: TRBJ1-3; CDR3 DNA: TGCGCCAGCAGCTTGCAGGGGTCGTCTGCAAACACCATATATTTT; CDR3 protein: CASSLQGSSANTIYF
V gene: TRBV5-4; D gene: TRBD1; clone size: .; J gene: TRBJ1-5; CDR3 DNA: TGTGCCAGCAGCCAAGACGGGACAGGGGTAAATCAGCCCCAGCATTTT; CDR3 protein: CASSQDGTGVNQPQHF
V gene: TRBV11-2; D gene: .; clone size: once; J gene: TRBJ1-1; CDR3 DNA: TGTGCCAGCAGCCTTGAACGGGGACAAGGCACTGAAGCTTTCTTT; CDR3 protein: CASSLERGQGTEAFF
V gene: TRBV18; D gene: .; clone size: .; J gene: TRBJ2-2; CDR3 DNA: TGTGCCAGCTCGGGCAGAGACACCGGGGAGCTGTTTTTT; CDR3 protein: CASSGRDTGELFF
V gene: TRBV28; D gene: TRBD1; clone size: .; J gene: TRBJ1-6; CDR3 DNA: TGTGCCAGCAGTTCCGGGGACAGGTCGGTTGGACCCCTCCACTTT; CDR3 protein: CASSSGDRSVGPLHF
V gene: TRBV19; D gene: TRBD1; clone size: .; J gene: TRBJ2-6; CDR3 DNA: TGTGCCAGTAGTATCCCGGGACAGGGGGCTGCTGGGGCCAACGTCCTGACTTTC; CDR3 protein: CASSIPGQGAAGANVLTF
V gene: TRBV2; D gene: .; clone size: .; J gene: TRBJ2-7; CDR3 DNA: TGTGCCAGCAGGCCCACAGGGGAGGCCTACGAGCAGTACTTC; CDR3 protein: CASRPTGEAYEQYF
V gene: TRBV30; D gene: .; clone size: .; J gene: TRBJ1-3; CDR3 DNA: TGTGCCTGGAGCCCCCGCTTGTTCAGCTCTGGAAACACCATATATTTT; CDR3 protein: CAWSPRLFSSGNTIYF
V gene: TRBV5-1; D gene: TRBD1; clone size: .; J gene: TRBJ1-4; CDR3 DNA: TGCGCCAGCAGCTTCTTGGACAGGGGAAATGAAAAACTGTTTTTT; CDR3 protein: CASSFLDRGNEKLFF
V gene: TRBV9; D gene: TRBD1; clone size: .; J gene: TRBJ2-1; CDR3 DNA: TGTGCCAGCAGCGACGGACAGGGGTACAATGAGCAGTTCTTC; CDR3 protein: CASSDGQGYNEQFF
V gene: TRBV21-1; D gene: .; clone size: .; J gene: TRBJ2-1; CDR3 DNA: TGTGCCAGCAGCAAAGGGTCCGCGGGAGGGCGGTTTGAGCAGTTCTTC; CDR3 protein: CASSKGSAGGRFEQFF
V gene: TRBV30; D gene: .; clone size: .; J gene: TRBJ1-4; CDR3 DNA: TGTGCCTGGAGTGTACAGGCATCAACTAATGAAAAACTGTTTTTT; CDR3 protein: CAWSVQASTNEKLFF
V gene: TRBV6-2/TRBV6-3; D gene: TRBD1; clone size: .; J gene: TRBJ1-1; CDR3 DNA: TGTGCCAGCAGTTCGGGACAGGGGGCGCGGTTGGACACTGAAGCTTTCTTT; CDR3 protein: CASSSGQGARLDTEAFF
V gene: TRBV2; D gene: TRBD1; clone size: .; J gene: TRBJ1-5; CDR3 DNA: TGTGCCAGCAGTGGAGGGACAGGGGGCCCTTATAGCAATCAGCCCCAGCATTTT; CDR3 protein: CASSGGTGGPYSNQPQHF